The subject of this entry is one TCR beta chain. Profiling relied on immunoSEQ multiplex PCR, and the TCRdb table lists in-frame clones only, not all of them. This table holds over 200,000 clones, approximately 89% found once. The entry originates in a study of blood T cell repertoires in COVID-19. The V and J ends lost 2 bases and 8 bases respectively, with 3 bases between them. This CDR3 is 11 amino acids long. The TCR comes from a woman aged 25 to 39 who had been exposed to COVID-19. This chain joins TRBV12-3 or TRBV12-4 and TRBJ2-2; unclear D gene. Sequences were obtained from PBMCs or T cells enriched from blood (not recorded which). Written as DNA, the CDR3 is TGTGCCAGCAGTTTACAGGGGGAGCTGTTTTTT. It yields the protein CASSLQGELFF.